Shown below are 10 T cell receptor beta chains from a single sample sequenced in a study of naive and memory T cell subsets. An equimolar mix of two oligonucleotides served as the beta constant-region primer for TRBC1 and TRBC2. Using its own MiXCR run on the UMI-ligation and nested PCR reads, TCRdb lists one record per CDR3 protein. The table records about 85,000 distinct CDR3 sequences, about an eighth of them present only once. The source material was central memory CD4+ T cells from blood. These receptors all come from a human donor in good health.

In the case of this clonotype: The junction departs from the called germline gene at one end, perhaps through a read error. The chain links TRBV29-1 to TRBJ1-1, with D unresolved. Looked up from germline, CDR1 is SQVTM and CDR2 is ANQGSEA. The CDR3 runs to 12 residues. This CDR3 is CSVEPTATEALF. The CDR3 nucleotides read TGCAGCGTTGAACCTACAGCGACTGAAGCTCTCTTT.

This clonotype was found a few times. J is TRBJ1-1 and V is TRBV7-9; unclear D gene. The CDR3 is 17 residues long. CDR1 is SEHNR, CDR2 FQNEAQ, per germline (reference sequence). Trimming took off 2 bases at V and 1 base at J, with 17 bases between the two ends. DNA for the CDR3: TGTGCCAGCAGCTTAAGGGAAGCCCGGGTAACGAACACTGAAGCTTTCTTT. Translation gives CASSLREARVTNTEAFF.

The CDR3 is CATSGVPTGPTDTQYF. CDR3 bases: TGTGCCACCAGTGGGGTCCCGACAGGCCCCACAGATACGCAGTATTTT. The genes are TRBV24-1 and TRBJ2-3; D might be TRBD1 (6 bases). Germline CDR1 and CDR2: KGHDR and SFDVKD. The V gene lost 5 bases and the J gene lost 2 bases, with 16 bases spanning the gap. This CDR3 is 16 amino acids long.

This chain uses TRBV3-1 with TRBJ2-5; D perhaps matches TRBD1 (5 bases). This CDR3 comprises 14 residues. Deletions cut 2 bases from V and 5 bases from J, with 12 bases between. Germline-derived CDR1 and CDR2 are LGHDT and YNNKEL (reference sequence). Here the CDR3 reads CASSQIGVGETQYF. DNA for the CDR3: TGTGCCAGCAGCCAAATAGGGGTTGGGGAGACCCAGTACTTC.

The sample holds a few counts of this clonotype. The chain joins TRBV7-9 to TRBJ2-3, with 12 nucleotides matching TRBD2. This CDR3 comprises 15 residues. Unmatched junction bases numbered 1, after V lost 1 base and J lost 5 bases. CDR1 is SEHNR and CDR2 is FQNEAQ in the germline V gene (reference sequence). The CDR3 reads CASSLELAGGDTQYF. CDR3 DNA sequence: TGTGCCAGCAGCTTAGAACTAGCGGGAGGAGATACGCAGTATTTT.

Ten or more counts support this clonotype. This chain links TRBV20-1 with TRBJ2-2; 9 nucleotides match TRBD1. Germline V gene data show CDR1 as DFQATT and CDR2 as SNEGSKA (reference sequence). The CDR3 is made up of 16 amino acids. J lost 4 bases, V lost 6 bases, and 12 bases had no gene match. The CDR3 nucleotides read TGCAGTGCAGAGTCCCGGGACAGGGTGAGCACCGGGGAGCTGTTTTTT. Amino acids: CSAESRDRVSTGELFF.

The chain couples TRBV7-9 to TRBJ2-5; D unresolved. Germline assignment: CDR1 SEHNR and CDR2 FQNEAQ (reference sequence). The CDR3 spans 12 residues. Trimming took 5 bases from V and 5 from J, leaving 9 bases between them. The CDR3 region has the DNA TGTGCCAGCAGCCGGGCCCGGGAGACCCAGTACTTC. Residues: CASSRARETQYF.

This clonotype was observed a handful of times. The gene calls are TRBV27 and TRBJ2-7; no clear D gene. Germline assignment: CDR1 MNHEY and CDR2 SMNVEV (reference sequence). The V and J ends lost 2 bases and 4 bases respectively, with 12 bases between them. This CDR3 is built from 14 residues. The CDR3 DNA sequence: TGTGCCAGCAGTTTAGACGTCTATCTTTACGAGCAGTACTTC. It specifies CASSLDVYLYEQYF.

This clonotype was recorded a few times. The V gene is TRBV7-7, the J gene TRBJ2-7; tentative D call: TRBD1 (7 bases). The germline V and J ends were trimmed by 8 bases and 0 bases, with 23 bases remaining between them. In germline, CDR1 is SSHAT, CDR2 FNYEAQ (reference sequence). CDR3 length: 17 amino acids. The CDR3: CASRRGLGQTNSYEQYF. As DNA, the CDR3 is TGTGCCAGCCGTCGGGGGCTGGGACAGACCAACTCCTACGAGCAGTACTTC.

In its sample, this clonotype was seen a few times. J is TRBJ1-5 and V is TRBV4-2; 10 positions match TRBD1. The CDR3 consists of 17 residues. With V trimmed by 2 bases and J by 5 bases, 9 bases remained unmatched. Looked up from germline, CDR1 is LGHNA and CDR2 is YNFKEQ. The CDR3 spells CASSQTGQGEMHQPQHF. CDR3 nucleotide sequence: TGTGCCAGCAGCCAAACCGGACAGGGGGAAATGCATCAGCCCCAGCATTTT.